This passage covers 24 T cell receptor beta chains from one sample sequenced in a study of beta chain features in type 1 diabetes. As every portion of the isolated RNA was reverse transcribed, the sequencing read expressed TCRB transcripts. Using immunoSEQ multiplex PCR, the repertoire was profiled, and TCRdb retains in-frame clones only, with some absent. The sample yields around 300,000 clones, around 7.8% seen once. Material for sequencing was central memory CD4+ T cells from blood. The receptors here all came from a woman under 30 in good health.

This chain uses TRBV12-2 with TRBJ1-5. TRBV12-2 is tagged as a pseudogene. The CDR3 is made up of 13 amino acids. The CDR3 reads CASRSKEAQPQHF. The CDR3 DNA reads TGTGCAAGTCGCTCAAAGGAGGCCCAGCCCCAGCATTTT.

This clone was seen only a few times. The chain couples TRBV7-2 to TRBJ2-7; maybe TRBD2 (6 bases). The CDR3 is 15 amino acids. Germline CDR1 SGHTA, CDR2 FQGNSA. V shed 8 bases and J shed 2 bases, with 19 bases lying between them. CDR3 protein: CASADSGTLTYEQYF. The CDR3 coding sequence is TGTGCCAGCGCCGATAGCGGAACCTTAACCTACGAGCAGTACTTC. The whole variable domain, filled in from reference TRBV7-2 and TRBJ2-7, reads GAGVSQSPSNKVTEKGKDVELRCDPISGHTALYWYRQSLGQGLEFLIYFQGNSAPDKSGLPSDRFSAERTGGSVSTLTIQRTQQEDSAVYLCASADSGTLTYEQYFGPGTRLTVT.

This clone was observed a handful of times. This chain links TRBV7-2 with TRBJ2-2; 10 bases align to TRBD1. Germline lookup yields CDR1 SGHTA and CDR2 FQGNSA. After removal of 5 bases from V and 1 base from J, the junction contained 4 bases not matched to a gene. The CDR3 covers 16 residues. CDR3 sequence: CASSARTGGNTGELFF. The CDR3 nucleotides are TGTGCCAGCAGCGCAAGGACAGGGGGGAACACCGGGGAGCTGTTTTTT.

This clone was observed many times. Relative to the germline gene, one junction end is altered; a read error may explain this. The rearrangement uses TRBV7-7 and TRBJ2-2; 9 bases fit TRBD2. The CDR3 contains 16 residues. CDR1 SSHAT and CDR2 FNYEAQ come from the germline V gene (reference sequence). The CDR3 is CASSSTSGLNTGELFF. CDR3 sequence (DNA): TGTGCTAGCAGCTCGACTAGCGGTCTAAACACCGGGGAGCTGTTTTTT.

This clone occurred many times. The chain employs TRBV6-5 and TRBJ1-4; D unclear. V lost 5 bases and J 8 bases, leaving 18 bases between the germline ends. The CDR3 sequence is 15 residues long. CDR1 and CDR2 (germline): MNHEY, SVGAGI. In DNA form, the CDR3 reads TGTGCCAGCAGTCCTCAGCGTTCCCGCAAAGAAAAACTGTTTTTT. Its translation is CASSPQRSRKEKLFF.

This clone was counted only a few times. CDR3 amino acids: CASSLPGASGLLEQYF. The CDR3 DNA reads as TGTGCCAGCAGCTTGCCAGGGGCTAGTGGGCTCCTCGAGCAGTACTTC. The chain has TRBV5-4 and TRBJ2-7, with D tentatively TRBD1 (6 bases). V dropped 1 base and J dropped 6 bases, with 20 bases sitting between them. Germline V gene sequence: CDR1 SGHNT, CDR2 YYREEE (reference sequence). There are 16 residues in the CDR3.

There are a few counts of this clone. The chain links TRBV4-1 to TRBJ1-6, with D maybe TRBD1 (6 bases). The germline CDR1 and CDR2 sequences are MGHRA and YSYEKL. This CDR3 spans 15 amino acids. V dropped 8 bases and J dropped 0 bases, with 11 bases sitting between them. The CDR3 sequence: CASSQGISYNSPLHF. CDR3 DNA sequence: TGCGCCAGCTCCCAGGGGATCTCCTATAATTCACCCCTCCACTTT.

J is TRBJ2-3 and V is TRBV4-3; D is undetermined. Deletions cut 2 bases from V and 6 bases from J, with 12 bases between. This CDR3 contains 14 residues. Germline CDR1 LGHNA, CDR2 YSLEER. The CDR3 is CASSQYDGPDTQYF. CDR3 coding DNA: TGCGCCAGCAGCCAATACGACGGCCCCGATACGCAGTATTTT.

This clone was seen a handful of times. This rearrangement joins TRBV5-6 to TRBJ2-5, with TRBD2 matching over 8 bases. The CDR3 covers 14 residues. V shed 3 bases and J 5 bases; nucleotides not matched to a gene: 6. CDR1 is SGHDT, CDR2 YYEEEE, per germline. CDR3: CASSSQRGRETQYF. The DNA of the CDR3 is TGTGCCAGCAGCTCTCAGCGGGGGCGGGAGACCCAGTACTTC.

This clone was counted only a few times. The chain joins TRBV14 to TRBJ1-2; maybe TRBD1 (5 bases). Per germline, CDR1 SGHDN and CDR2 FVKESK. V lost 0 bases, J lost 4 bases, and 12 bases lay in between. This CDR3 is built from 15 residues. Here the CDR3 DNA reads TGTGCCAGCAGCCAAGACTTCGGGGGAACCTATGGCTACACCTTC. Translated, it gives CASSQDFGGTYGYTF.

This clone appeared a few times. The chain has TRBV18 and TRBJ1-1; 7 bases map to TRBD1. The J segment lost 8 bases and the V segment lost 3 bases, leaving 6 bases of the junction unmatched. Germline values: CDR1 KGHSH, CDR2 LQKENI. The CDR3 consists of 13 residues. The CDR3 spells CASSPQGGREAFF. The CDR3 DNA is TGTGCCAGCTCACCTCAGGGGGGGCGCGAAGCTTTCTTT.

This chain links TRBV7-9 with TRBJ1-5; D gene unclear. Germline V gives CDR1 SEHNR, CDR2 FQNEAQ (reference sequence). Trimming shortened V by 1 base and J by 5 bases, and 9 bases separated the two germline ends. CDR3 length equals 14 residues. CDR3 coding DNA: TGTGCCAGCAGCTTAGGGGGAGACTATCAGCCCCAGCATTTT. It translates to CASSLGGDYQPQHF.

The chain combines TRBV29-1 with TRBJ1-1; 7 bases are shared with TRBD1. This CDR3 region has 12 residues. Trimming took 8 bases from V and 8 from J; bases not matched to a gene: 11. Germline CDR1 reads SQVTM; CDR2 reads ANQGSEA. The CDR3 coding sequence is TGCAGCCACGAGGGCTGGACAGGAGAAGCTTTCTTT. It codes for CSHEGWTGEAFF.

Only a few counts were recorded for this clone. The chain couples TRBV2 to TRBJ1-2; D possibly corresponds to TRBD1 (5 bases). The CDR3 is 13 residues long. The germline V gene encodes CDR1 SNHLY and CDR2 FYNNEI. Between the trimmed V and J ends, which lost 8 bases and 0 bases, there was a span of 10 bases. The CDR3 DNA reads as TGTGCCAGCTCCCGGGGACCTAACTATGGCTACACCTTC. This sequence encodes CASSRGPNYGYTF.

CDR3 amino acids: CASSTRGTSTDTQYF. The CDR3 nucleotides are TGTGCCAGCAGCACCCGGGGCACTAGCACAGATACGCAGTATTTT. This rearrangement joins TRBV7-8 to TRBJ2-3, with D possibly called TRBD1 or TRBD2 (5 bases each). The CDR3 length is 15 residues. V lost 5 bases and J 0 bases, leaving 12 bases between the germline ends. Germline lookup yields CDR1 SGHVS and CDR2 FQNEAQ.

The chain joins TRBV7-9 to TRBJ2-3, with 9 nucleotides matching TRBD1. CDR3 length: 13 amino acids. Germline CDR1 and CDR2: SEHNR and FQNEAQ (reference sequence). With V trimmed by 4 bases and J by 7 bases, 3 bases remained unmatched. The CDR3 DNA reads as TGTGCCAGCAGCTCGGGGACAGGGAATACGCAGTATTTT. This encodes CASSSGTGNTQYF.

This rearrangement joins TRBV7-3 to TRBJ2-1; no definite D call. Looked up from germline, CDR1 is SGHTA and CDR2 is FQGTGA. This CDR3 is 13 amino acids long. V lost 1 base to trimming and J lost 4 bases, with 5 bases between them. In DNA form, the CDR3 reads TGTGCCAGCAGCTTAATAGAGTACAATGAGCAGTTCTTC. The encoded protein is CASSLIEYNEQFF.

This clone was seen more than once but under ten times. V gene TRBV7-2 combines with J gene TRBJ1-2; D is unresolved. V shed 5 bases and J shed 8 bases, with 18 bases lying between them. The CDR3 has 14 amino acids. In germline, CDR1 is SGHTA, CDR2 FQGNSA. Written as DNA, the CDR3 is TGTGCCAGCAGCCCCCTCGGGATACGCGTCGGCTACACCTTC. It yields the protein CASSPLGIRVGYTF.

CDR3 sequence (DNA): TGTGCCAGCAGCTCGAACAGGGAAGGGGAGCTGTTTTTT. Translation: CASSSNREGELFF. V gene TRBV5-5 combines with J gene TRBJ2-2; D is perhaps TRBD1 (6 bases). The germline V and J ends were trimmed by 3 bases and 8 bases, with 11 bases remaining between them. Per the germline V gene, CDR1 is SGHKS and CDR2 is YYEKEE (reference sequence). The CDR3 runs to 13 residues.

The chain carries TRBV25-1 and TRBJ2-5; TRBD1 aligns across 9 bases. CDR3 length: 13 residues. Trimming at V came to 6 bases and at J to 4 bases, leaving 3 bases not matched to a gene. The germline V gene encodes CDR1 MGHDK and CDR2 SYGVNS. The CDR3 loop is CASSGDRVETQYF. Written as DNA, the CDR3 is TGTGCCAGCAGCGGGGACAGGGTAGAGACCCAGTACTTC.

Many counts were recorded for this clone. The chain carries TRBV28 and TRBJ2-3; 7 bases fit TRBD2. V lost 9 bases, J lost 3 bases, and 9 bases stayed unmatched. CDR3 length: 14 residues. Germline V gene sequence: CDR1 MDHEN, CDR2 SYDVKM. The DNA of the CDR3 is TGTGCCAGTCTGAGCGGGATTAATACAGATACGCAGTATTTT. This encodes CASLSGINTDTQYF.

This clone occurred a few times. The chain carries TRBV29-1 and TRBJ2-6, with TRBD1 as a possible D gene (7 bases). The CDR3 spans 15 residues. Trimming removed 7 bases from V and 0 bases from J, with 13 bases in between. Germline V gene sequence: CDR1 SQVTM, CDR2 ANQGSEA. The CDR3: CSAPQGGSGANVLTF. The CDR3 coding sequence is TGCAGCGCCCCCCAGGGGGGCTCTGGGGCCAACGTCCTGACTTTC.

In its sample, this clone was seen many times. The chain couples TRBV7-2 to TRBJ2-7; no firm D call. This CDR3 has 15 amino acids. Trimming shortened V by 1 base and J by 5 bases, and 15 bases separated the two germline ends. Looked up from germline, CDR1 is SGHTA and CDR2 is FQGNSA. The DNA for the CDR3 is TGTGCCAGCAGCTTAGTTTCCGGTTCTGGAGACGAGCAGTACTTC. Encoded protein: CASSLVSGSGDEQYF.

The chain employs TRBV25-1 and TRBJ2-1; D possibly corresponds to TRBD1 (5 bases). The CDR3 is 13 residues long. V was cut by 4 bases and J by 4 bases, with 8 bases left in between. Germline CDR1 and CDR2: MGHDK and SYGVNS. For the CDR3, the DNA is TGTGCCAGCAGTGTAGGGGATTACAATGAGCAGTTCTTC. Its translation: CASSVGDYNEQFF.